One and the same sample provided the 12 T cell receptor beta chains below, sequenced in a study of cytomegalovirus exposure and HLA in healthy donors. This PCR relied on a set of 60 Vbeta primers and 13 Jbeta primers. Assay: immunoSEQ multiplex PCR; the TCRdb copy retains only in-frame clones and omits some. The sample lists some 180,000 clones, more than 65% occurring once. Sequenced: PBMCs. These receptors originate from a female donor in good health and CMV-seronegative.

The rearrangement joins TRBV28 to TRBJ1-1; 7 positions match TRBD1. Germline assignment: CDR1 MDHEN and CDR2 SYDVKM. V was clipped by 4 bases and J by 1 base; unmatched bases: 3. The CDR3 is 14 amino acids. CDR3 in amino acids: CASSSGQTNTEAFF. CDR3 nucleotides: TGTGCCAGCAGTTCGGGACAGACGAACACTGAAGCTTTCTTT.

The V call is TRBV5-1, the J call TRBJ2-5; D might be TRBD1 (5 bases). The CDR3 runs to 16 residues. V gave up 0 bases and J gave up 1 base, with 13 bases separating them. Germline V lookup: CDR1 SGHRS, CDR2 YFSETQ. As DNA, the CDR3 is TGCGCCAGCAGCTTGGGAGTGACAGCAAGCCAAGAGACCCAGTACTTC. Translation gives CASSLGVTASQETQYF.

V usage is TRBV10-3 and J usage is TRBJ2-7; a weak D match, TRBD2 (6 bases). V lost 3 bases and J 5 bases, leaving 20 bases between the germline ends. CDR1 and CDR2 (germline): ENHRY, SYGVKD. The CDR3 has 16 amino acids. Written as DNA, the CDR3 is TGTGCCATCAGTGAAGGGAGTGGCGGGGCAACCCACGAGCAGTACTTC. Translated, it gives CAISEGSGGATHEQYF.

The V call is TRBV18, the J call TRBJ1-1, with D possibly matching TRBD1 (5 bases). The CDR3 sequence is 17 residues long. From germline, CDR1 is KGHSH and CDR2 LQKENI. The V gene lost 1 base and the J gene lost 2 bases, with 17 bases spanning the gap. The CDR3 DNA follows: TGTGCCAGCTCACCACGGGGGGGTGGAGCGACTAACACTGAAGCTTTCTTT. The encoded protein is CASSPRGGGATNTEAFF.

This rearrangement joins TRBV27 to TRBJ1-1; the match to TRBD1 covers 9 bases. CDR1 and CDR2 from the germline V gene are MNHEY and SMNVEV (reference sequence). The CDR3 is 14 residues long. V lost 10 bases, J lost 5 bases, and 11 bases stayed unmatched. CDR3 loop: CAISATGGLTEAFF. CDR3 nucleotides: TGTGCCATCTCGGCGACAGGGGGTTTAACTGAAGCTTTCTTT.

The V gene is TRBV10-3, the J gene TRBJ2-1, with 7 nucleotides matching TRBD2. V lost 6 bases to trimming and J lost 7 bases; unmatched junction nucleotides: 6. Germline V gene lookup returns CDR1 ENHRY and CDR2 SYGVKD. The CDR3 is 13 amino acids. The CDR3 sequence: CAIRGTTGNEQFF. The CDR3 region has the DNA TGTGCCATCAGGGGGACTACGGGTAATGAGCAGTTCTTC.

This rearrangement joins TRBV9 to TRBJ2-3; TRBD2 matches at 7 bases. V lost 2 bases and J lost 5; bases outside the gene matches: 11. Germline loops: CDR1 SGDLS, CDR2 YYNGEE. This CDR3 is built from 16 residues. For the CDR3, the DNA is TGTGCCAGCAGCGTTGGTTTAGGGTTAGCGGGAGATACGCAGTATTTT. It specifies CASSVGLGLAGDTQYF.

The chain combines TRBV4-1 with TRBJ1-2, with a weak D call TRBD1 (5 bases). Germline CDR1 is MGHRA and CDR2 is YSYEKL. The CDR3 runs 15 residues. The V end lost 0 bases, the J end lost 6 bases, and 14 bases lay between the germline ends. CDR3 residues: CASSQDQGPVDGYTF. DNA of the CDR3: TGCGCCAGCAGCCAAGATCAGGGCCCGGTGGATGGCTACACCTTC.

The genes are TRBV5-6 and TRBJ2-2; possibly TRBD2 for D (7 bases). The CDR3 spans 16 residues. Germline-derived CDR1 and CDR2 are SGHDT and YYEEEE. The ends were cut back, 4 bases at V and 2 bases at J, with 15 bases in the middle. CDR3 sequence reads: CASSLMGGANTGELFF. Here the CDR3 DNA reads TGTGCCAGCAGCCTCATGGGGGGGGCCAACACCGGGGAGCTGTTTTTT.

This rearrangement joins TRBV29-1 to TRBJ2-2; D might be TRBD1 (6 bases). CDR3 length equals 14 residues. Trimming removed 3 bases at V and 7 bases at J, with 15 bases between. The germline V gene has CDR1 SQVTM and CDR2 ANQGSEA. CDR3 in amino acids: CSVDRAGVDGELFF. The CDR3 DNA reads TGCAGCGTTGACAGGGCAGGGGTTGACGGGGAGCTGTTTTTT.

This clone has just a few counts. The rearrangement links TRBV10-3 to TRBJ1-1; maybe TRBD1 (6 bases). CDR3 length: 17 residues. Germline V lookup: CDR1 ENHRY, CDR2 SYGVKD. Trimming left V 7 bases short and J 1 base short, with 22 bases between. This CDR3 is CAITKLGADRTNTEAFF. In DNA, the CDR3 is TGTGCCATCACCAAACTAGGGGCCGACAGGACGAACACTGAAGCTTTCTTT.

The J gene is TRBJ2-7, the V gene TRBV2, with unresolved D. CDR1 SNHLY and CDR2 FYNNEI come from the germline V gene. Trimming removed 3 bases from V and 7 bases from J, with 16 bases in between. The CDR3 loop spans 14 amino acids. The CDR3 DNA sequence: TGTGCCAGCAGTGATGTCCCGGTTAGTGAAGAGCAGTACTTC. Residues: CASSDVPVSEEQYF.